This TCR beta chain was recorded in a study of T cell repertoires in cytomegalovirus infection (dated by TCRdb to about 2019). Study-wide context: Donor HLA type was relevant to the analysis, as public TCR beta signatures indicated carriage of CMV infection together with the matching HLA type. Overall study outcomes, separate from this receptor: In both this cohort and an independent roughly 330-donor cohort, the cumulative frequency of public TCR beta family members distinguished carriers of CMV infection plus the relevant HLA type. The ex vivo response was dominated by HLA-C-restricted CMV-specific TCR beta clonotypes, which also provided the single most frequent clonotype in two of eight donors.

Reads for this sample came from an Illumina HiSeq 1500. The public reads were reanalyzed by TCRdb: fastp trimming at Q25, MiXCR alignment, in-frame beta chains only. Merged by CDR3 protein, the rows form single entries marked with the most common genes and DNA. The sample table shows some 220,000 distinct CDR3 sequences, and over 9% are seen once. The top ten clones comprise under 2% of the sample. From cysteine to phenylalanine, the CDR3 is 12 amino acids long. The CDR3 DNA has 36 bases and is translated from base 1. CDR1 is given as SGHTA and CDR2 as FQGNSA, both from the germline V gene. Comment on this clonotype: The antigen it recognizes is unknown. A clone one base away is much larger, so this may be a read error.

Sequencing input: PBMCs. This clonotype originated in a human donor in good health (CMV status not recorded). Some clones in this sample may be carry-over from other donors' samples. The V and J genes are TRBV7-2 and TRBJ2-1, with the identity of the D gene unclear. Here is the DNA: TGTGCCAGCAGCTTTAGGCGCAATAAGCAGTTCTTC. It is translated as CASSFRRNKQFF.